The 23 T cell receptor beta chains below all came from one sample that was sequenced in a study of blood T cell repertoires in COVID-19. The table came from immunoSEQ multiplex PCR; TCRdb's copy has only in-frame clones and leaves some out. The top ten hold around 30% of the sample, which has about 250,000 clones, over 70% seen once. The specimen sequenced was peripheral blood. These TCRs come from a man in his forties with acute or convalescent COVID-19.

This sequence joins TRBV11-2 and TRBJ1-4; tentative D call: TRBD1 (6 bases). Germline V gene sequence: CDR1 SGHAT, CDR2 FQNNGV. The CDR3 extends over 15 amino acids. V was shortened by 10 bases and J by 4 bases, with 19 bases between the two germline ends. The CDR3 loop reads CAIGTRTGGNEKLFF. The CDR3 coding sequence is TGTGCCATTGGGACAAGGACGGGGGGTAATGAAAAACTGTTTTTT.

The rearrangement links TRBV6-5 to TRBJ2-7; 8 bases line up with TRBD1. The germline V gene encodes CDR1 MNHEY and CDR2 SVGAGI. V dropped 6 bases and J dropped 2; count of bases not matched to a gene: 6. The CDR3 is made up of 14 amino acids. Written as DNA, the CDR3 is TGTGCCAGCAGGAGGGACAGGACGGCCTACGAGCAGTACTTC. Translated, it gives CASRRDRTAYEQYF.

The chain combines TRBV18 with TRBJ1-1; no clear D. The germline V gene encodes CDR1 KGHSH and CDR2 LQKENI. Trimming removed 3 bases from V and 1 base from J, with 9 bases in between. CDR3 length: 14 residues. CDR3 protein: CASSPQAGNTEAFF. The CDR3 DNA follows: TGTGCCAGCTCACCCCAGGCCGGGAACACTGAAGCTTTCTTT.

V usage is TRBV4-1 and J usage is TRBJ1-1, with 9 bases fitting TRBD1. The CDR3 consists of 15 residues. Germline CDR1 and CDR2: MGHRA and YSYEKL. Trimming removed 3 bases from V and 0 bases from J; junction bases left unmatched: 2. CDR3 in amino acids: CASSHTGGLNTEAFF. The DNA for the CDR3 is TGCGCCAGCAGCCATACAGGGGGCTTGAACACTGAAGCTTTCTTT.

Regarding this clone: The same CDR3 arises from other DNA sequences in this sample as well. The rearrangement joins TRBV14 to TRBJ2-6, with 10 bases fitting TRBD1. After removal of 4 bases from V and 0 bases from J, the junction contained 0 bases not matched to a gene. Germline V CDR1 and CDR2: SGHDN, FVKESK. The CDR3 totals 16 residues. The CDR3 sequence is CASSRTGGSGANVLTF. The DNA for the CDR3 is TGTGCCAGCAGCCGGACAGGGGGCTCTGGGGCCAACGTCCTGACTTTC. The variable domain in full, with the rest retrieved from reference TRBV14 and TRBJ2-6, is EAGVTQFPSHSVIEKGQTVTLRCDPISGHDNLYWYRRVMGKEIKFLLHFVKESKQDESGMPNNRFLAERTGGTYSTLKVQPAELEDSGVYFCASSRTGGSGANVLTFGAGSRLTVL.

This chain's CDR3 is CAWSVTGSSGNTIYF. The CDR3 DNA reads TGTGCCTGGAGTGTAACAGGCAGCTCTGGAAACACCATATATTTT. The rearrangement links TRBV30 to TRBJ1-3; D may be TRBD1 (5 bases). Germline V gene lookup returns CDR1 GTSNPN and CDR2 SVGIG (reference sequence). This CDR3 is built from 15 residues. The V end lost 0 bases, the J end lost 0 bases, and 9 bases lay between the germline ends.

The chain recombines TRBV7-2 with TRBJ1-3; D is possibly TRBD1 (6 bases). Germline V gives CDR1 SGHTA, CDR2 FQGNSA. Trimming took 0 bases from V and 4 from J, leaving 16 bases between them. The CDR3 spans 17 residues. The CDR3 DNA reads TGTGCCAGCAGCTTAGCGGGGCCAGGGGCGCCCGGAAACACCATATATTTT. This sequence encodes CASSLAGPGAPGNTIYF.

The CDR3, as DNA: TGTGCCAGCAGCCAAGGAAGGACAGGGGGGGTAAACACTGAAGCTTTCTTT. Translation: CASSQGRTGGVNTEAFF. The V call is TRBV14, the J call TRBJ1-1, with 10 bases that match TRBD1. V trimming: 1 base; J trimming: 2 bases; junction bases outside the gene matches: 7. The V gene's germline CDR1 is SGHDN and CDR2 FVKESK. CDR3 length: 17 amino acids. The variable domain in full, with the rest retrieved from reference TRBV14 and TRBJ1-1, is EAGVTQFPSHSVIEKGQTVTLRCDPISGHDNLYWYRRVMGKEIKFLLHFVKESKQDESGMPNNRFLAERTGGTYSTLKVQPAELEDSGVYFCASSQGRTGGVNTEAFFGQGTRLTVV.

This clone showed up just once. This rearrangement joins TRBV11-2 to TRBJ1-2, with D possibly being TRBD1 (6 bases). The germline gives CDR1 SGHAT, CDR2 FQNNGV. The ends were cut back, 4 bases at V and 4 bases at J, with 16 bases in the middle. The CDR3 has 15 amino acids. The CDR3 region is CASSSTRGRVYGYTF. The CDR3, as DNA: TGTGCCAGCAGCTCTACGCGGGGGCGAGTCTATGGCTACACCTTC.

The chain links TRBV7-2 to TRBJ2-3, with D possibly being TRBD2 (6 bases). The CDR3 spans 17 residues. Per germline, CDR1 SGHTA and CDR2 FQGNSA. The V and J ends lost 6 bases and 2 bases respectively, with 21 bases between them. The CDR3, as DNA: TGTGCCAGCAGGTCGCGGGACCCGATTCTCCCCACAGATACGCAGTATTTT. Translated, it gives CASRSRDPILPTDTQYF.

This chain uses TRBV27 with TRBJ2-7; perhaps TRBD1 as D (5 bases). The CDR3 is 11 amino acids. Trimming removed 11 bases from V and 0 bases from J, with 8 bases in between. The germline V gene has CDR1 MNHEY and CDR2 SMNVEV (reference sequence). This CDR3 reads CASGLSYEQYF. The CDR3 region has the DNA TGTGCCTCAGGGCTCTCCTACGAGCAGTACTTC.

The table lists this clone with a count of one. The chain employs TRBV5-4 and TRBJ1-1; 8 bases match TRBD1. J gave up 6 bases and V 0 bases, and 10 bases lay outside the gene matches. CDR1 SGHNT and CDR2 YYREEE come from the germline V gene (reference sequence). The CDR3 sequence is 16 residues long. CDR3 loop: CASSLGGTGARSEAFF. In DNA form, the CDR3 reads TGTGCCAGCAGCTTGGGGGGGACAGGAGCCCGTTCTGAAGCTTTCTTT.

The chain joins TRBV29-1 to TRBJ1-2; D not resolved. Germline V gene sequence: CDR1 SQVTM, CDR2 ANQGSEA. Trimming stripped 7 bases from V and 4 bases from J, with 13 bases between. This CDR3 has 12 amino acids. The CDR3 DNA sequence: TGCAGCGCCATAGAGGGTGGCTATGGCTACACCTTC. Residues: CSAIEGGYGYTF.

The chain couples TRBV28 to TRBJ1-2, with 9 bases identical to TRBD1. The CDR3 is 15 residues long. After removal of 5 bases from V and 3 bases from J, the junction contained 7 bases not matched to a gene. Looked up from germline, CDR1 is MDHEN and CDR2 is SYDVKM. In DNA, the CDR3 is TGTGCCAGCAGTAAAGACAGGGGGGTGGACTATGGCTACACCTTC. Amino acids: CASSKDRGVDYGYTF.

This rearrangement joins TRBV25-1 to TRBJ1-1; 7 nucleotides align to TRBD1. Germline V gene lookup returns CDR1 MGHDK and CDR2 SYGVNS. Trimming at V came to 3 bases and at J to 11 bases, leaving 6 bases not matched to a gene. This CDR3 spans 12 amino acids. CDR3 in DNA: TGTGCCAGCAGTGAGCTAGGGACAGAGGCTTTCTTT. Translating it yields CASSELGTEAFF. The whole variable domain, remainder taken from reference TRBV25-1 and TRBJ1-1, is EADIYQTPRYLVIGTGKKITLECSQTMGHDKMYWYQQDPGMELHLIHYSYGVNSTEKGDLSSESTVSRIRTEHFPLTLESARPSHTSQYLCASSELGTEAFFGQGTRLTVV.

V usage is TRBV18 and J usage is TRBJ1-6, with 10 bases matching TRBD1. This CDR3 region has 16 residues. V gave up 6 bases and J gave up 8 bases; unmatched junction bases: 10. From germline, CDR1 is KGHSH and CDR2 LQKENI. CDR3 DNA: TGTGCCAGCTCCCTCAAGGGGACAGGGGTATATTCACCCCTCCACTTT. This codes for CASSLKGTGVYSPLHF.

This chain connects TRBV7-8 to TRBJ2-1; D is possibly TRBD1 (6 bases). Trimming stripped 4 bases from V and 11 bases from J, with 12 bases between. Germline V gene sequence: CDR1 SGHVS, CDR2 FQNEAQ. The CDR3 loop spans 12 amino acids. CDR3 nucleotide sequence: TGTGCCAGCAGCTACCCCGGGACAAAGCAGTTCTTC. Its protein product is CASSYPGTKQFF.

The V call is TRBV19, the J call TRBJ1-1; 7 nucleotides align to TRBD1. V shed 4 bases and J 5 bases; nucleotides not matched to a gene: 7. CDR1 and CDR2 (germline): LNHDA, SQIVND (reference sequence). CDR3 length: 14 amino acids. CDR3 region: CASSTTGQETEAFF. CDR3 bases: TGTGCCAGTAGTACGACAGGGCAGGAGACTGAAGCTTTCTTT.

This clone occurred a few times. The chain links TRBV5-1 to TRBJ2-2; tentative D call: TRBD1 (5 bases). Germline V gives CDR1 SGHRS, CDR2 YFSETQ. The CDR3 loop spans 17 amino acids. V lost 1 base, J lost 0 bases, and 13 bases lay in between. CDR3 sequence: CASSLFGHRTNTGELFF. The CDR3 bases are TGCGCCAGCAGCTTGTTTGGACACCGAACGAACACCGGGGAGCTGTTTTTT.

The genes are TRBV6-4 and TRBJ2-3, with a weak D call TRBD2 (6 bases). CDR3 length: 14 amino acids. The germline V gene encodes CDR1 MRHNA and CDR2 SNTAGT. The V gene lost 2 bases and the J gene lost 5 bases, with 11 bases spanning the gap. The DNA for the CDR3 is TGTGCCAGCAGTGACGGCGGGATGATAGATACGCAGTATTTT. The encoded protein is CASSDGGMIDTQYF.

This clone turned up a few times. This chain connects TRBV3-1 (or the pseudogene TRBV3-2) to TRBJ1-1, with D possibly matching TRBD1 (6 bases). CDR1 is LGHDT and CDR2 is YNNKEL in the germline V gene (reference sequence). Deletions cut 2 bases from V and 6 bases from J, with 10 bases between. The CDR3 loop spans 13 amino acids. Written as DNA, the CDR3 is TGTGCCAGCAGCCAACAGGGGTTAGCTGAAGCTTTCTTT. It specifies CASSQQGLAEAFF.

The chain couples TRBV18 to TRBJ1-3; D call uncertain. With 1 base removed from V and 4 bases from J, the gap between germline ends came to 11 bases. The CDR3 length is 15 residues. Germline V gives CDR1 KGHSH, CDR2 LQKENI. Here the CDR3 DNA reads TGTGCCAGCTCACCACGGGAGTATTCAGGAAACACCATATATTTT. It specifies CASSPREYSGNTIYF.

The rearrangement links TRBV27 to TRBJ2-7; 8 positions agree with TRBD2. The CDR3 contains 14 residues. From germline, CDR1 is MNHEY and CDR2 SMNVEV (reference sequence). With 8 bases clipped from V and 2 bases from J, the junction kept 8 bases outside the gene matches. The CDR3 reads CASASGGPPYEQYF. The CDR3 DNA sequence: TGTGCCAGCGCCTCGGGAGGGCCTCCCTACGAGCAGTACTTC.